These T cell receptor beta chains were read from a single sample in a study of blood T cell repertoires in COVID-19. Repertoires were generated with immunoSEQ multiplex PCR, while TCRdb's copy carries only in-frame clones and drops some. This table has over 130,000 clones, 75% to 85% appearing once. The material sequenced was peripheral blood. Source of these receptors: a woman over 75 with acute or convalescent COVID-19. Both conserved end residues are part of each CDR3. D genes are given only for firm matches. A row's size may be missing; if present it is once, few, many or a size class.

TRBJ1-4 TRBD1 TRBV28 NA TGTGCCAGCAGATGGACAGGGATTCAGGAAAAACTGTTTTTT CASRWTGIQEKLFF
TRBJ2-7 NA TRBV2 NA TGTGCCAGCAGTATGGGAGGCTACGAGCAGTACTTC CASSMGGYEQYF
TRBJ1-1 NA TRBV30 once TGTGCCTGGAGTGTACTTCGGGGCACTGAAGCTTTCTTT CAWSVLRGTEAFF
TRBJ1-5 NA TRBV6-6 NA TGTGCCAGCAGTGACCGACAGGCCGATCAGCCCCAGCATTTT CASSDRQADQPQHF
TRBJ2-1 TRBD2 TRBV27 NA TGTGCCAGCAGTTCTAGCACTAGCGGACTCAATGAGCAGTTCTTC CASSSSTSGLNEQFF
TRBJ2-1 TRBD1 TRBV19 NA TGTGCCAGTAACAGGGGGCCCTACAATGAGCAGTTCTTC CASNRGPYNEQFF
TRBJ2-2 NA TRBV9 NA TGTGCCAGCAGCGTAGGGGCCGGCGGGGAGCTGTTTTTT CASSVGAGGELFF
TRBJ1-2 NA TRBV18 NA TGTGCCAGCTCACCATTGTCCCGGACCGGGACTAACTATGGCTACACCTTC CASSPLSRTGTNYGYTF
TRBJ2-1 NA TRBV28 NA TGTGCCAGCAGGGTAGGGAGAATCCGGTTCTTC CASRVGRIRFF
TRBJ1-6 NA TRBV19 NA TGTGCCAGCAGACGACAGAATTCCTATAATTCACCCCTCCACTTT CASRRQNSYNSPLHF
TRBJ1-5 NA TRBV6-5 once TGTGCCAGCAGTTACATGGTGGGGGGGCCCCAGCATTTT CASSYMVGGPQHF
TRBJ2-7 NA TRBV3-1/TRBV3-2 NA TGTGCCAGCAGCCAGGGGTACATCACGAGCGGGCAGTACTTC CASSQGYITSGQYF
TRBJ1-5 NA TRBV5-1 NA TGCGCCAGCAGCCCGGAAGGGGTTAGCAATCAGCCCCAGCATTTT CASSPEGVSNQPQHF
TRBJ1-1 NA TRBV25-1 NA TGTGCCAGCAGTGAAAGAAACGGGAACAGTCCCACTGAAGCTTTCTTT CASSERNGNSPTEAFF
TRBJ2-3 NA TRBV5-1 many TGCGCCAGCAGCTTGGCCGGGAGTCGAGATACGCAGTATTTT CASSLAGSRDTQYF
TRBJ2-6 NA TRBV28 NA TGTGCCAGCAGAATAGGGGGTGCGGCCAACGTCCTGACTTTC CASRIGGAANVLTF
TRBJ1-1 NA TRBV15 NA TGTGCCACCACCCTAACGGCGGGCATTGAAGCTTTCTTT CATTLTAGIEAFF
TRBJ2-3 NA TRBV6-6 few TGTGCCAGCAGCCGCCCCAGGAATACGCAGTATTTT CASSRPRNTQYF
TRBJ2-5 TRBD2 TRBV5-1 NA TGCGCCAGCAGCCCGATCGGACTAGTCGGGACCCAGTACTTC CASSPIGLVGTQYF
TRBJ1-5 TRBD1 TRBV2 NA TGTGCCAGCAGGGAAGGACAGGGATGGATTCAGCCCCAGCATTTT CASREGQGWIQPQHF
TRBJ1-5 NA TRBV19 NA TGTGCCAGTAGTATGGGAGAGAGCAATCAGCCCCAGCATTTT CASSMGESNQPQHF
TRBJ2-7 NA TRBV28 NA TGTGCCAGCAGTCTAAGCCCGGGGGAGGCGCACTCCTACGAGCAGTACTTC CASSLSPGEAHSYEQYF
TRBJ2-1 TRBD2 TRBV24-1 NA TGTGCCACCAGTGACCCACGTGCCCGGACTAGCGGGGGGTCCTACAATGAGCAGTTCTTC CATSDPRARTSGGSYNEQFF
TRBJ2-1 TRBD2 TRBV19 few TGTGCCAGTAGTATCCGCCGAGGGACTAGCGGGAGCGGCCGGAATGAGCAGTTCTTC CASSIRRGTSGSGRNEQFF
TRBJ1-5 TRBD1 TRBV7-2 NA TGTGCCAGCAGCCTCAAGACAGGGAATCAGCCCCAGCATTTT CASSLKTGNQPQHF
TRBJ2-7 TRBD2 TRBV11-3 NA TGTGCCAGCAGCTTAGAAGTAGGGCTAGCGGGAGGCGGTCTCTCCTACGAGCAGTACTTC CASSLEVGLAGGGLSYEQYF
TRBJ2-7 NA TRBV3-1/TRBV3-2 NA TGTGCCAGCAGCCAAGATTGGGCATCCTCCTACGAGCAGTACTTC CASSQDWASSYEQYF
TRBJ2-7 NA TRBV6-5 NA TGTGCCAGCAAGCATAGCGAATCGGACGAGCAGTACTTC CASKHSESDEQYF
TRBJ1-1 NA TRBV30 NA TGTGCCTGGAGGAACATGAACACTGAAGCTTTCTTT CAWRNMNTEAFF
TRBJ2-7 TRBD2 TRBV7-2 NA TGTGCCAGCAGCCTAAACAAGGGACTAGCCACCGAGCAGTACTTC CASSLNKGLATEQYF
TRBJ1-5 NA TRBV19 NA TGTGCCAGTACAACACGAAATCAGCCCCAGCATTTT CASTTRNQPQHF
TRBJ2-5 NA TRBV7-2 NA TGTGCCAGCAGAGGAGCGGATTGGACCCAGTACTTC CASRGADWTQYF
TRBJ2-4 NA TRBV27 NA TGTGCCAGCAGGGCTAGCTTAGCCAAAAACATTCAGTACTTC CASRASLAKNIQYF
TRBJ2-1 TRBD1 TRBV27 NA TGTGCCAGCAGTCCCACCGGGACAGGGAACAATGAGCAGTTCTTC CASSPTGTGNNEQFF
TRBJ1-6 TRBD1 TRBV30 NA TGTGCCTGGGAAATGGGACAGTATAATTCACCCCTCCACTTT CAWEMGQYNSPLHF
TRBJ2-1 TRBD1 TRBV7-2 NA TGTGCCAGCATCAGTCACCAGGGGGACTACAATGAGCAGTTCTTC CASISHQGDYNEQFF
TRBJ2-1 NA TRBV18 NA TGTGCCAGCTCACCAAGTTTAGGCGGGGGACAAAAAGAGCAGTTCTTC CASSPSLGGGQKEQFF
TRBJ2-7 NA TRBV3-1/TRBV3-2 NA TGTGCCAGCAGCCAATCAGGATCCTACGAGCAGTACTTC CASSQSGSYEQYF
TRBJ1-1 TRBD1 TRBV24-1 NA TGTGCCACCTACAGGGGTGGCACTGAAGCTTTCTTT CATYRGGTEAFF
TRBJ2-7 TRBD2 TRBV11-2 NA TGTGCCAGCAGCAGAACAAGCGGGAGGGGGGTTTTGGAGCAGTACTTC CASSRTSGRGVLEQYF
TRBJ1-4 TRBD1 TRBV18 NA TGTGCCAGCTCACCGTTCGCCAACAGGGGATCTGAAAAACTGTTTTTT CASSPFANRGSEKLFF
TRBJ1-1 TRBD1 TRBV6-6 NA TGTGCCAGCAGTTACAGACAGGGCAGCACTGAAGCTTTCTTT CASSYRQGSTEAFF
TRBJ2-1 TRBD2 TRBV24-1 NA TGTGCCACCAGTGATTTTCCGAGTTTGGGAGCGGGATCCCACAATGAGCAGTTCTTC CATSDFPSLGAGSHNEQFF
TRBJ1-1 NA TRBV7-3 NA TGTGCCAGCAGCTTGGCAGGGGTGAACACTGAAGCTTTCTTT CASSLAGVNTEAFF
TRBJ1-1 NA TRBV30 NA TGTGCCTGGAGCGCCCGGCACTACATACAGGGTTTGTACACTGAAGCTTTCTTT CAWSARHYIQGLYTEAFF
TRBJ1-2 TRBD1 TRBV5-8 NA TGTGCCAGCAGCCGGACAGGGGGCCGGTATGGCTACACCTTC CASSRTGGRYGYTF
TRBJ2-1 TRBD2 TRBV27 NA TGTGCCAGCATCGGAACCGGGACTAGCGGGATTCATGAGCAGTTCTTC CASIGTGTSGIHEQFF
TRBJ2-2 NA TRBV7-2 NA TGTGCCAGCAGCTTGTTTGGCGGAGGCGGAACCGGGGAGCTGTTTTTT CASSLFGGGGTGELFF
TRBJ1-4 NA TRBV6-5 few TGTGCCAGCACAGGATGGGAAAAACTGTTTTTT CASTGWEKLFF
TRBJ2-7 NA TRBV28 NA TGTGCCAGCAGCCCGGACACCCCCTACGAGCAGTACTTC CASSPDTPYEQYF
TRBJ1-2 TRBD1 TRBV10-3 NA TGTGCCATCAGCGGGTCGGACAGGGGGTACGGCTACACCTTC CAISGSDRGYGYTF
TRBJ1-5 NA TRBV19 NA TGTGCCAGTAACAGGGTGATGGCCAATCAGCCCCAGCATTTT CASNRVMANQPQHF
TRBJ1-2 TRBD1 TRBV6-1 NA TGTGCCAGCACCTGGGACAGGGGTAGGGAAGGCTACACCTTC CASTWDRGREGYTF
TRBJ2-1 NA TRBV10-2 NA TGCGCCAGCAGTGTTGGCAGGGCTTGGTCTGGGCAGTTCTTC CASSVGRAWSGQFF
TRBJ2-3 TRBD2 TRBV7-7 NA TGTGCCAGCAGCCAGACTAGCGGGGGGGGCACAGATACGCAGTATTTT CASSQTSGGGTDTQYF
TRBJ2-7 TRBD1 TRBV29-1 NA TGCAGCGTTAAAGAGGGACAGGGTTACGAGCAGTACTTC CSVKEGQGYEQYF
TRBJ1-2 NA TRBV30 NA TGTGCCTGGAGTGCGGACACCCAATATGGCTACACCTTC CAWSADTQYGYTF
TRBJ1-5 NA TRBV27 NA TGTGCCAGCAGTTTATCAAATTACAATCAGCCCCAGCATTTT CASSLSNYNQPQHF
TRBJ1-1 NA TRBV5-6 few TGTGCCAGCAGCCTCCTGGGCAGAAACACTGAAGCTTTCTTT CASSLLGRNTEAFF
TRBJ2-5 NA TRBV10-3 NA TGTGCCATGGCCCCCGGGCAGGGCGGAGAGACCCAGTACTTC CAMAPGQGGETQYF